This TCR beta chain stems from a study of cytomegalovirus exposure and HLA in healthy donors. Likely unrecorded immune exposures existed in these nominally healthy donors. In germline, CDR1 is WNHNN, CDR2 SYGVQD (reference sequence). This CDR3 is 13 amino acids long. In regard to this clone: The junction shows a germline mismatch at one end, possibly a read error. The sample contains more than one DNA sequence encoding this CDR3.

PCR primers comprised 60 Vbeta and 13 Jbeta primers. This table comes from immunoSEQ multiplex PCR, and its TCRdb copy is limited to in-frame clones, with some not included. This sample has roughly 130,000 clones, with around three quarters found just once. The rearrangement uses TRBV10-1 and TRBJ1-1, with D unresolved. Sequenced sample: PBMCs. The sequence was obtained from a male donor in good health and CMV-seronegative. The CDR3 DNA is TGCGCCAGCAGCGAGTCGGGAGGTACTGAAGCTTTCTTT. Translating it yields CASSESGGTEAFF.